These 28 T cell receptor beta chains were all obtained from the same sample, sequenced in a study of CD8 T cells in ankylosing spondylitis. Study results and limitations: Seemingly distinctive of ankylosing spondylitis blood was a TCR beta motif formed by eight highly homologous variants.

Their antigens are not known. TCRdb recomputed calls from the 5' RACE reads with MiXCR, one row per CDR3 protein. The table has about 840,000 distinct CDR3 sequences, approximately 12% seen once. The source material was blood, either unsorted or a sorted T cell fraction (not recorded which). The receptors were sampled from a male donor with ankylosing spondylitis.

This chain connects TRBV15 to TRBJ2-3; D remains ambiguous. V shed 1 base and J shed 4 bases, with 6 bases lying between them. The V gene's germline CDR1 is LNHNV and CDR2 YYDKDF (reference sequence). The CDR3 is made up of 13 amino acids. The CDR3 DNA follows: TGTGCCACCAGCAGAGCTGGACCAGATACGCAGTATTTT. Encoded protein: CATSRAGPDTQYF.

In this sample, this clonotype turned up a few times. The chain carries TRBV9 and TRBJ1-1, with unresolved D. The V and J ends lost 0 bases and 4 bases respectively, with 10 bases between them. CDR3 size: 14 residues. The germline CDR1 and CDR2 sequences are SGDLS and YYNGEE. The DNA for the CDR3 is TGTGCCAGCAGCGTAGGAGGAGGCGTCACTGAAGCTTTCTTT. Its translation: CASSVGGGVTEAFF.

The chain recombines TRBV29-1 with TRBJ2-5; D gene unclear. CDR3 length: 13 amino acids. V shed 4 bases and J shed 1 base, with 10 bases lying between them. CDR1 and CDR2 (germline): SQVTM, ANQGSEA. CDR3 in DNA: TGCAGCGTTGCAACCGCCCCCCAAGAGACCCAGTACTTC. It is translated as CSVATAPQETQYF. Complete variable domain (other parts from reference TRBV29-1 and TRBJ2-5): SAVISQKPSRDICQRGTSLTIQCQVDSQVTMMFWYRQQPGQSLTLIATANQGSEATYESGFVIDKFPISRPNLTFSTLTVSNMSPEDSSIYLCSVATAPQETQYFGPGTRLLVL.

This sequence joins TRBV20-1 and TRBJ2-1; TRBD2 might be the D (6 bases). Germline CDR1 and CDR2: DFQATT and SNEGSKA (reference sequence). V was cut by 3 bases and J by 7 bases, with 16 bases left in between. The CDR3 length is 14 residues. The DNA for the CDR3 is TGCAGTGCTAGTACCGGGAGTTGGGGAAATGAGCAGTTCTTC. Amino acids: CSASTGSWGNEQFF.

This clonotype was detected ten times or more. The chain has TRBV29-1 and TRBJ2-7; D is undetermined. The CDR3 contains 13 residues. Germline V gene sequence: CDR1 SQVTM, CDR2 ANQGSEA. Trimming shortened V by 0 bases and J by 1 base, and 7 bases separated the two germline ends. The CDR3 protein is CSVEDTRSYEQYF. CDR3 DNA sequence: TGCAGCGTTGAAGACACCAGATCCTACGAGCAGTACTTC.

V usage is TRBV15 and J usage is TRBJ2-3, with D perhaps matching TRBD1 or TRBD2 (5 bases each). The CDR3 has 15 residues. Germline-derived CDR1 and CDR2 are LNHNV and YYDKDF (reference sequence). V lost 0 bases and J 4 bases, leaving 11 bases between the germline ends. This CDR3 is CATSRDWGRADTQYF. The CDR3, as DNA: TGTGCCACCAGCAGAGATTGGGGGAGAGCAGATACGCAGTATTTT.

This clonotype has more than one count but fewer than ten. The chain carries TRBV7-2 and TRBJ2-7; TRBD2 matches at 7 bases. The CDR3 has 13 residues. CDR1 is SGHTA, CDR2 FQGNSA, per germline. J gave up 4 bases and V 5 bases, and 5 bases lay outside the gene matches. The CDR3 here is CASSPGLVYEQYF. The CDR3 nucleotides read TGTGCCAGCAGCCCAGGACTAGTTTACGAGCAGTACTTC. Based on the CDR3 plus reference TRBV7-2 and TRBJ2-7, the full variable domain is GAGVSQSPSNKVTEKGKDVELRCDPISGHTALYWYRQSLGQGLEFLIYFQGNSAPDKSGLPSDRFSAERTGGSVSTLTIQRTQQEDSAVYLCASSPGLVYEQYFGPGTRLTVT.

CDR3 loop: CASSLTGGPTYNEQFF. The CDR3 region has the DNA TGTGCCAGCAGCTTAACGGGAGGGCCCACCTACAATGAGCAGTTCTTC. The chain is built from TRBV7-2 and TRBJ2-1; 8 nucleotides line up with TRBD2. The CDR3 consists of 16 residues. Germline lookup yields CDR1 SGHTA and CDR2 FQGNSA. J was trimmed by 2 bases and V by 2 bases; bases with no gene match: 5.

There are a few counts of this clonotype. The V and J genes are TRBV29-1 and TRBJ1-5, with D tentatively TRBD1 (5 bases). Germline values: CDR1 SQVTM, CDR2 ANQGSEA. V was pared by 4 bases and J by 5 bases, with 12 bases between. CDR3 length equals 13 residues. The CDR3 spells CSVADQGDQPQHF. The CDR3 DNA is TGCAGCGTTGCGGATCAGGGCGATCAGCCCCAGCATTTT.

This clonotype was picked up many times. The CDR3 loop reads CASSLQTADTYGYTF. The CDR3 DNA sequence: TGTGCCAGCTCGTTACAGACTGCGGATACCTATGGCTACACCTTC. This chain uses TRBV18 with TRBJ1-2; D uncertain. Germline lookup yields CDR1 KGHSH and CDR2 LQKENI. V lost 6 bases and J 4 bases, leaving 18 bases between the germline ends. CDR3 length: 15 residues.

This clonotype was counted a few times. J is TRBJ2-5 and V is TRBV5-1; D could derive from TRBD1 or TRBD2 (6 bases each). The CDR3 is 16 residues long. V lost 3 bases to trimming and J lost 4 bases, with 19 bases between them. Germline CDR1 SGHRS, CDR2 YFSETQ. DNA of the CDR3: TGCGCCAGCAGCTCCACGATGGGGGGCGTCGGAGAGACCCAGTACTTC. It yields the protein CASSSTMGGVGETQYF.

The rearrangement uses TRBV11-2 and TRBJ1-2, with D unclear. Trimming pared 4 bases from V and 8 bases from J, leaving 17 bases between. This CDR3 region has 14 residues. CDR1 is SGHAT, CDR2 FQNNGV, per germline. In nucleotides, the CDR3 is TGTGCCAGCAGCTCTATCCGGCTACGGGGAGGCTACACCTTC. This gives the protein CASSSIRLRGGYTF.

In this sample, this clonotype turned up a few times. The chain combines TRBV7-9 with TRBJ2-7; 9 bases match TRBD1. CDR1 and CDR2 (germline): SEHNR, FQNEAQ (reference sequence). V shed 5 bases, J shed 5 bases, and the junction held 10 bases outside the gene matches. The CDR3 runs to 15 residues. CDR3 in DNA: TGTGCCAGCAGCCGCGGAACAGGGGGCAGCGACGAGCAGTACTTC. Translating gives CASSRGTGGSDEQYF.

In its sample, this clonotype was seen a few times. The chain is built from TRBV7-2 and TRBJ2-7; 9 bases are shared with TRBD1. Trimming took 6 bases from V and 6 from J; bases not matched to a gene: 9. CDR1 is SGHTA, CDR2 FQGNSA, per germline. The CDR3 is 14 residues long. Here the CDR3 DNA reads TGTGCCAGCAGTTCATACAGGGGGCGCGTCGAGCAGTACTTC. Protein: CASSSYRGRVEQYF. The full variable domain, in which reference TRBV7-2 and TRBJ2-7 provide the parts outside the CDR3, is GAGVSQSPSNKVTEKGKDVELRCDPISGHTALYWYRQSLGQGLEFLIYFQGNSAPDKSGLPSDRFSAERTGGSVSTLTIQRTQQEDSAVYLCASSSYRGRVEQYFGPGTRLTVT.

This clonotype was found many times. This chain connects TRBV20-1 to TRBJ2-5; TRBD1 aligns across 11 bases. V dropped 6 bases and J dropped 5; count of bases not matched to a gene: 5. This CDR3 has 13 amino acids. Per the germline V gene, CDR1 is DFQATT and CDR2 is SNEGSKA (reference sequence). In nucleotides, the CDR3 is TGCAGTGCCCAGGACAGGGGGCCCGAGACCCAGTACTTC. Translating it yields CSAQDRGPETQYF.

This clonotype was detected ten times or more. The chain combines TRBV10-3 with TRBJ1-1; tentative D call: TRBD1 (6 bases). V lost 3 bases and J lost 1, with 9 bases in between. This CDR3 has 14 amino acids. CDR1 and CDR2 (germline): ENHRY, SYGVKD. The CDR3 DNA reads TGTGCCATCAGTGATTCAGGGGAGAACACTGAAGCTTTCTTT. It codes for CAISDSGENTEAFF.

This clonotype was recorded many times. The chain joins TRBV18 to TRBJ2-2; 7 bases are shared with TRBD2. The CDR3 is 16 residues long. V trimming: 2 bases; J trimming: 4 bases; junction bases outside the gene matches: 7. The germline V gene encodes CDR1 KGHSH and CDR2 LQKENI. CDR3 in amino acids: CASSPLTSSGTGELFF. The CDR3 region has the DNA TGTGCCAGCTCACCATTGACTTCTAGCGGCACCGGGGAGCTGTTTTTT.

V usage is TRBV12-3 or TRBV12-4 and J usage is TRBJ2-2, with a tentative D call TRBD1 (7 bases). Trimming left V 7 bases short and J 4 bases short, with 16 bases between. The CDR3 length is 15 residues. The CDR3 nucleotides are TGTGCCAGCACCACCAAGGAGGGGGCCACCGGGGAGCTGTTTTTT. Translation: CASTTKEGATGELFF.

This clonotype came up a few times. In DNA form, the CDR3 reads TGCGCCAGCAGCTTGGACAGAGGGAGCTACACCTTC. It specifies CASSLDRGSYTF. V gene TRBV5-1 combines with J gene TRBJ1-2; D ambiguous. Deletions cut 0 bases from V and 9 bases from J, with 9 bases between. CDR3 length equals 12 residues. The germline gives CDR1 SGHRS, CDR2 YFSETQ.

This clonotype was counted between two and nine times. This chain links TRBV18 with TRBJ2-3; D not resolved. CDR1 is KGHSH, CDR2 LQKENI, per germline. The V end lost 6 bases, the J end lost 4 bases, and 17 bases lay between the germline ends. CDR3 length: 15 residues. This chain's CDR3 is CASSNATGISDTQYF. In DNA, the CDR3 is TGTGCCAGCTCTAACGCGACTGGGATTTCAGATACGCAGTATTTT.

In regard to this clonotype: A much more abundant neighbour one base away suggests this may be a read error. V usage is TRBV5-1 and J usage is TRBJ2-7; D is undetermined. Trimming cost V 1 base and J 2 bases, with 7 bases left between them. Germline CDR1 is SGHRS and CDR2 is YFSETQ. The CDR3 extends over 13 amino acids. CDR3 protein: CASSLCRPYEQYF. DNA of the CDR3: TGCGCCAGCAGCTTGTGTAGACCCTACGAGCAGTACTTC.

The chain recombines TRBV7-2 with TRBJ2-5, with D hard to call. The CDR3 sequence is 12 residues long. With 5 bases removed from V and 7 bases from J, the gap between germline ends came to 11 bases. Germline V lookup: CDR1 SGHTA, CDR2 FQGNSA. CDR3 coding DNA: TGTGCCAGCAGCCGATCCCGACGGACCCAGTACTTC. The encoded protein is CASSRSRRTQYF.

A few counts support this clonotype. The V call is TRBV5-1, the J call TRBJ2-7; D is possibly TRBD2 (6 bases). This CDR3 spans 13 amino acids. V was cut by 3 bases and J by 7 bases, with 14 bases left in between. Germline values: CDR1 SGHRS, CDR2 YFSETQ. Here the CDR3 DNA reads TGCGCCAGCAGCTATCGAGCGGGCGGGGAGCAGTACTTC. Residues: CASSYRAGGEQYF.

This rearrangement joins TRBV20-1 to TRBJ2-2; 10 bases are a match to TRBD2. V dropped 5 bases and J dropped 4; count of bases not matched to a gene: 7. There are 15 residues in the CDR3. Germline lookup yields CDR1 DFQATT and CDR2 SNEGSKA (reference sequence). This chain's CDR3 is CSADKRGGPTGELFF. The CDR3 coding sequence is TGCAGTGCTGATAAGCGGGGGGGACCCACCGGGGAGCTGTTTTTT.

V gene TRBV6-1 combines with J gene TRBJ1-5, with 8 bases matching TRBD1. J gave up 1 base and V 6 bases, and 8 bases lay outside the gene matches. The CDR3 is 16 amino acids. Germline V lookup: CDR1 MNHNS, CDR2 SASEGT. DNA for the CDR3: TGTGCCAGCAGCTGGACAGGGAGGATGAGCAATCAGCCCCAGCATTTT. Translating it yields CASSWTGRMSNQPQHF.

This clonotype was detected only a few times. The chain is built from TRBV5-1 and TRBJ2-7; D tentatively reads TRBD1 or TRBD2 (5 bases each). Germline values: CDR1 SGHRS, CDR2 YFSETQ. Trimming cost V 0 bases and J 2 bases, with 12 bases left between them. This CDR3 is built from 15 residues. CDR3 DNA: TGCGCCAGCAGCTTGGCCCTGGGGGACCCCTACGAGCAGTACTTC. It specifies CASSLALGDPYEQYF.

A few counts support this clonotype. The gene calls are TRBV7-2 and TRBJ1-6; 8 bases fit TRBD1. The length of the CDR3 is 13 residues. CDR1 and CDR2 from the germline V gene are SGHTA and FQGNSA. J was trimmed by 9 bases and V by 3 bases; bases with no gene match: 1. The CDR3 protein is CASSFDRGSPLHF. The CDR3 coding sequence is TGTGCCAGCAGCTTCGACAGGGGTTCACCCCTCCACTTT.

This clonotype was seen more than once but under ten times. The rearrangement joins TRBV28 to TRBJ2-2; TRBD2 is a possible D gene (6 bases). Germline assignment: CDR1 MDHEN and CDR2 SYDVKM. The CDR3 extends over 15 amino acids. V lost 3 bases and J lost 9, with 17 bases in between. DNA of the CDR3: TGTGCCAGCAGTTTGGGGCGACTAGGAATCCGGGAGCTGTTTTTT. Residues: CASSLGRLGIRELFF.